This entry concerns a single T cell receptor (beta chain). Clones were read by immunoSEQ multiplex PCR, and TCRdb kept only the in-frame ones, dropping some. The sample shows some 190,000 clones, about 90% of them seen only once. CDR3 length equals 14 residues. The V segment lost 1 base and the J segment 1 base; nucleotides outside the gene matches: 1. Germline lookup yields CDR1 LGHDT and CDR2 YNNKEL (reference sequence). This specimen comes from a study of control samples from healthy donors and cancer patients. The specimen was blood. This chain joins TRBV3-1 (or the pseudogene TRBV3-2) and TRBJ2-7; 7 nucleotides agree with TRBD1. The source is a man younger than 45 in good health. CDR3 sequence: CASSQGDSSYEQYF. CDR3 DNA: TGTGCCAGCAGCCAAGGGGACAGTTCCTACGAGCAGTACTTC.